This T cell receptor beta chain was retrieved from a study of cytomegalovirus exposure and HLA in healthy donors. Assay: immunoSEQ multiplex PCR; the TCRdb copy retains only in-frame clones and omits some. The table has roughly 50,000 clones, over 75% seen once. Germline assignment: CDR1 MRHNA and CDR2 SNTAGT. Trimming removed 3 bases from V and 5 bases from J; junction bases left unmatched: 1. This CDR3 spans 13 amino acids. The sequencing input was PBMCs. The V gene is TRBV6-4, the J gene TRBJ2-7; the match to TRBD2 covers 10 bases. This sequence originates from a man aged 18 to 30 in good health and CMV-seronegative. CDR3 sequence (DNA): TGTGCCAGCAGTGAGCTAGCGGGAGACGAGCAGTACTTC. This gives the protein CASSELAGDEQYF.